A single sample gave rise to the 31 T cell receptor beta chains below, sequenced in a study of blood T cell repertoires in COVID-19. The assay was immunoSEQ multiplex PCR, and TCRdb's table has in-frame clones only and misses some. The profile shows about 220,000 clones, roughly four fifths of them singletons. Sequenced sample: PBMCs or T cells enriched from blood (not recorded which). The receptors originated from a woman in her fifties or sixties who had recovered from COVID-19.

This clone was seen a few times. This chain uses TRBV5-5 with TRBJ2-3; TRBD2 matches at 8 bases. The V segment lost 6 bases and the J segment 4 bases; nucleotides outside the gene matches: 13. The CDR3 runs 16 residues. Germline-derived CDR1 and CDR2 are SGHKS and YYEKEE (reference sequence). The CDR3, as DNA: TGTGCCAGCACCTCGACTCGGGGGGGCCCGCCAGATACGCAGTATTTT. Translation gives CASTSTRGGPPDTQYF.

The rearrangement uses TRBV24-1 and TRBJ1-4; 12 bases are a match to TRBD1. Trimming cost V 4 bases and J 3 bases; bases outside gene matches: 11. The CDR3 is 19 residues long. Germline loops: CDR1 KGHDR, CDR2 SFDVKD. CDR3: CATSESRDRGQAANEKLFF. CDR3 DNA: TGTGCCACCAGTGAAAGCCGGGACAGGGGGCAGGCTGCTAATGAAAAACTGTTTTTT.

V is TRBV5-1 and J is TRBJ2-1, with D possibly being TRBD2 (6 bases). The CDR3 length is 15 residues. Per germline, CDR1 SGHRS and CDR2 YFSETQ. Trimming took 0 bases from V and 5 from J, leaving 12 bases between them. Written as DNA, the CDR3 is TGCGCCAGCAGCTTGGGACGCGGGGTTAACAATGAGCAGTTCTTC. It codes for CASSLGRGVNNEQFF.

This clone was counted a single time. The chain combines TRBV11-2 with TRBJ2-3; 7 bases are shared with TRBD2. V lost 4 bases and J lost 9; bases outside the gene matches: 16. Germline CDR1 and CDR2: SGHAT and FQNNGV. The CDR3 extends over 16 amino acids. In nucleotides, the CDR3 is TGTGCCAGCAGCTCAACACGGGCTAGCGGAGCCGGGACGCAGTATTTT. This sequence encodes CASSSTRASGAGTQYF.

V usage is TRBV15 and J usage is TRBJ2-5, with a weak D call TRBD1 (5 bases). CDR1 and CDR2 (germline): LNHNV, YYDKDF (reference sequence). V was clipped by 0 bases and J by 4 bases, with 12 bases between them. The CDR3 loop spans 15 amino acids. The CDR3 DNA reads TGTGCCACCAGCAGAGATAGGGGAACGGGAGAGACCCAGTACTTC. This sequence encodes CATSRDRGTGETQYF.

J is TRBJ2-2 and V is TRBV7-8, with D possibly TRBD1 on 5 matching bases. The germline V gene has CDR1 SGHVS and CDR2 FQNEAQ. The CDR3 runs 13 residues. V was trimmed by 7 bases and J by 3 bases, leaving 9 bases between them. CDR3 sequence: CASMVRDTGELFF. Here the CDR3 DNA reads TGTGCCAGCATGGTCAGGGACACCGGGGAGCTGTTTTTT.

This chain uses TRBV5-1 with TRBJ2-7; 8 nucleotides match TRBD2. The CDR3 length is 15 residues. Germline V gene sequence: CDR1 SGHRS, CDR2 YFSETQ. Trimming cost V 2 bases and J 4 bases; bases outside gene matches: 8. As DNA, the CDR3 is TGCGCCAGCAGCTTTAGCGGGGCGGGGCTATACGAGCAGTACTTC. This translates into CASSFSGAGLYEQYF.

This clone has only a few counts. Other DNA sequences within the sample encode an identical CDR3. The V gene is TRBV6-5, the J gene TRBJ1-2; 10 positions match TRBD1. From germline, CDR1 is MNHEY and CDR2 SVGAGI. CDR3 length equals 15 residues. The V and J ends lost 6 bases and 5 bases, in that order; junction bases with no gene match: 9. For the CDR3, the DNA is TGTGCCAGCAGCCCAGACAGGGGGCGAGGGTATGGCTACACCTTC. This encodes CASSPDRGRGYGYTF.

This clone was seen once. The chain is built from TRBV10-3 and TRBJ2-2; TRBD1 aligns across 8 bases. The CDR3 contains 18 residues. V was pared by 6 bases and J by 0 bases, with 12 bases of the junction left unmatched. Germline CDR1 ENHRY, CDR2 SYGVKD. CDR3 in DNA: TGTGCCATCAGGGGGACCGAACAGGGGGTGGCGAACACCGGGGAGCTGTTTTTT. Protein sequence: CAIRGTEQGVANTGELFF.

This clone was detected only a few times. The chain joins TRBV10-3 to TRBJ1-5; tentatively, D is TRBD1 (5 bases). The CDR3 is made up of 17 amino acids. V was clipped by 0 bases and J by 0 bases, with 12 bases between them. Germline assignment: CDR1 ENHRY and CDR2 SYGVKD. Here the CDR3 DNA reads TGTGCCATCAGTGAGTCGAGGGACTGGGCTAGCAATCAGCCCCAGCATTTT. Its protein is CAISESRDWASNQPQHF.

The chain uses TRBV6-5 and TRBJ1-3; 7 bases are shared with TRBD1. The V segment lost 7 bases and the J segment 2 bases; nucleotides outside the gene matches: 5. The CDR3 runs to 14 residues. Per germline, CDR1 MNHEY and CDR2 SVGAGI. The CDR3 DNA sequence: TGTGCCAGCACCTATAGGGGGCCTGGAAACACCATATATTTT. Translated: CASTYRGPGNTIYF.

The genes are TRBV12-3 or TRBV12-4 and TRBJ2-3, with D hard to call. The CDR3 extends over 11 amino acids. Trimming removed 3 bases from V and 5 bases from J, with 3 bases in between. The CDR3: CASSFRDTQYF. CDR3 DNA: TGTGCCAGCAGTTTTAGAGATACGCAGTATTTT.

This chain links TRBV18 with TRBJ2-7, with 8 bases aligning to TRBD1. The germline gives CDR1 KGHSH, CDR2 LQKENI. The V and J ends lost 2 bases and 5 bases, in that order; junction bases with no gene match: 5. The CDR3 runs to 14 residues. CDR3 amino acids: CASSPGQGANEQYF. The CDR3 coding sequence is TGTGCCAGCTCACCAGGCCAGGGGGCCAACGAGCAGTACTTC.

This clone came up once. The CDR3 sequence is CASSGQGGQPQHF. The CDR3 DNA is TGTGCCAGCAGTGGACAGGGAGGTCAGCCCCAGCATTTT. This chain joins TRBV27 and TRBJ1-5; 8 bases map to TRBD1. Per germline, CDR1 MNHEY and CDR2 SMNVEV (reference sequence). Trimming took 5 bases from V and 6 from J; bases not matched to a gene: 3. The CDR3 covers 13 residues.

The gene calls are TRBV29-1 and TRBJ2-5; the match to TRBD1 covers 7 bases. The CDR3 runs to 13 residues. Germline V gives CDR1 SQVTM, CDR2 ANQGSEA. Unmatched junction bases numbered 7, after V lost 4 bases and J lost 5 bases. CDR3 protein: CSVAQGRKETQYF. DNA for the CDR3: TGCAGCGTTGCACAGGGGCGAAAGGAGACCCAGTACTTC. The complete variable domain, with remaining parts taken from reference TRBV29-1 and TRBJ2-5, reads SAVISQKPSRDICQRGTSLTIQCQVDSQVTMMFWYRQQPGQSLTLIATANQGSEATYESGFVIDKFPISRPNLTFSTLTVSNMSPEDSSIYLCSVAQGRKETQYFGPGTRLLVL.

This chain connects TRBV13 to TRBJ1-2, with 8 bases fitting TRBD1. The CDR3 consists of 14 residues. Germline V lookup: CDR1 PRHDT, CDR2 FYEKMQ (reference sequence). Trimming removed 5 bases from V and 4 bases from J; junction bases left unmatched: 6. The CDR3 nucleotides read TGTGCCAGCAGCCCACCAGGGGGCTCCTATGGCTACACCTTC. Protein: CASSPPGGSYGYTF.

V and J are TRBV7-8 and TRBJ1-4; possibly TRBD1 for D (5 bases). The V gene's germline CDR1 is SGHVS and CDR2 FQNEAQ. This CDR3 has 14 amino acids. V was cut by 6 bases and J by 7 bases, with 15 bases left in between. CDR3 region: CASRPTETGEKLFF. The CDR3 bases are TGTGCCAGCAGACCGACAGAAACGGGTGAAAAACTGTTTTTT.

The chain combines TRBV12-3 or TRBV12-4 with TRBJ2-4, with TRBD1 identical over 7 bases. The CDR3 totals 13 residues. The junction had 4 bases not matched to a gene; V was cut back by 5 bases and J by 6 bases. CDR3 loop: CASSPRGRNIQYF. As DNA, the CDR3 is TGTGCCAGCAGTCCTAGGGGGCGAAACATTCAGTACTTC.

A few counts support this clone. The V gene is TRBV4-2, the J gene TRBJ2-1; 12 bases match TRBD1. CDR1 is LGHNA, CDR2 YNFKEQ, per germline. The CDR3 length is 17 residues. Germline trimming cut 0 bases from V and 9 bases from J; bases unmatched to any gene: 9. CDR3 bases: TGTGCCAGCAGCCAAGATGGGACAGGGGGCGGGAGGTTTGAGCAGTTCTTC. This sequence encodes CASSQDGTGGGRFEQFF.

J is TRBJ1-4 and V is TRBV18, with D hard to call. The CDR3 covers 15 residues. Germline V CDR1 and CDR2: KGHSH, LQKENI. V was trimmed by 1 base and J by 3 bases, leaving 9 bases between them. The CDR3 is CASSPRGLANEKLFF. CDR3 coding DNA: TGTGCCAGCTCACCACGAGGGTTGGCTAATGAAAAACTGTTTTTT.

V usage is TRBV7-6 and J usage is TRBJ2-2; 7 bases are a match to TRBD1. Trimming took 5 bases from V and 8 from J; bases not matched to a gene: 11. This CDR3 spans 15 amino acids. Germline V gives CDR1 SGHVS, CDR2 FNYEAQ. The CDR3 sequence is CASSPGQPLIGELFF. CDR3 bases: TGTGCCAGCAGCCCGGGACAGCCGTTGATAGGGGAGCTGTTTTTT.

The chain is built from TRBV12-5 and TRBJ2-5; perhaps TRBD1 as D (6 bases). The CDR3 sequence is 14 residues long. V lost 5 bases and J 2 bases, leaving 12 bases between the germline ends. From germline, CDR1 is LGHNT and CDR2 FRNRAP. Here the CDR3 reads CASGTGTFQETQYF. The CDR3 DNA is TGTGCTAGTGGTACCGGGACATTTCAAGAGACCCAGTACTTC. The full variable domain, rest sourced from reference TRBV12-5 and TRBJ2-5, is DARVTQTPRHKVTEMGQEVTMRCQPILGHNTVFWYRQTMMQGLELLAYFRNRAPLDDSGMPKDRFSAEMPDATLATLKIQPSEPRDSAVYFCASGTGTFQETQYFGPGTRLLVL.

This rearrangement joins TRBV15 to TRBJ2-3; the match to TRBD1 covers 7 bases. Trimming at V came to 5 bases and at J to 3 bases, leaving 14 bases not matched to a gene. CDR1 is LNHNV and CDR2 is YYDKDF in the germline V gene (reference sequence). The CDR3 has 17 residues. The CDR3: CATSASYRDSRTDTQYF. The DNA for the CDR3 is TGTGCCACCAGCGCCTCCTACCGGGACAGTAGGACAGATACGCAGTATTTT.

The chain is built from TRBV10-3 and TRBJ2-3; D remains unclear. Germline V CDR1 and CDR2: ENHRY, SYGVKD. The CDR3 sequence is 13 residues long. The V end was cut by 2 bases, the J end by 1 base, with 4 bases between. CDR3 in amino acids: CAISEGRTDTQYF. In DNA form, the CDR3 reads TGTGCCATCAGTGAGGGGCGCACAGATACGCAGTATTTT.

This clone has just a few counts. The chain is built from TRBV20-1 and TRBJ2-1, with TRBD1 matching over 7 bases. The CDR3 length is 15 residues. Germline V lookup: CDR1 DFQATT, CDR2 SNEGSKA (reference sequence). Germline trimming cut 3 bases from V and 9 bases from J; bases unmatched to any gene: 14. This CDR3 is CSASAQDRSWGEQFF. DNA of the CDR3: TGCAGTGCTAGTGCCCAGGACAGGTCATGGGGTGAGCAGTTCTTC.

The chain has TRBV2 and TRBJ2-1; TRBD2 matches at 9 bases. Germline V CDR1 and CDR2: SNHLY, FYNNEI. The CDR3 consists of 13 residues. The ends lost 8 bases at V and 5 bases at J; junction bases unmatched: 4. CDR3 loop: CASAGGPHNEQFF. The CDR3 DNA is TGTGCCAGCGCGGGAGGGCCCCACAATGAGCAGTTCTTC.

The rearrangement links TRBV7-2 to TRBJ2-5; 8 bases map to TRBD2. CDR3 length equals 14 residues. The J segment lost 4 bases and the V segment lost 5 bases, leaving 6 bases of the junction unmatched. Germline CDR1 and CDR2: SGHTA and FQGNSA. This CDR3 reads CASSSQRERETQYF. As DNA, the CDR3 is TGTGCCAGCAGCAGCCAGCGGGAGAGAGAGACCCAGTACTTC. Variable domain in full (rest from reference TRBV7-2 and TRBJ2-5): GAGVSQSPSNKVTEKGKDVELRCDPISGHTALYWYRQSLGQGLEFLIYFQGNSAPDKSGLPSDRFSAERTGGSVSTLTIQRTQQEDSAVYLCASSSQRERETQYFGPGTRLLVL.

The V gene is TRBV3-1 (or the pseudogene TRBV3-2), the J gene TRBJ2-5; D is perhaps TRBD1 (6 bases). The germline V and J ends were trimmed by 1 base and 4 bases, with 16 bases remaining between them. The germline V gene encodes CDR1 LGHDT and CDR2 YNNKEL (reference sequence). The CDR3 consists of 16 residues. The CDR3 region is CASSQVTSRGGETQYF. The CDR3 DNA is TGTGCCAGCAGCCAAGTCACGTCACGAGGGGGAGAGACCCAGTACTTC.

This clone is a singleton in its sample. This rearrangement joins TRBV19 to TRBJ2-2, with no clear D. The CDR3 consists of 14 residues. Germline CDR1 LNHDA, CDR2 SQIVND (reference sequence). The V end was cut by 1 base, the J end by 0 bases, with 3 bases between. CDR3 residues: CASSIGPNTGELFF. In nucleotides, the CDR3 is TGTGCCAGTAGTATAGGGCCGAACACCGGGGAGCTGTTTTTT.

The chain couples TRBV29-1 to TRBJ2-2, with 7 positions matching TRBD1. With 7 bases clipped from V and 8 bases from J, the junction kept 4 bases outside the gene matches. The germline V gene has CDR1 SQVTM and CDR2 ANQGSEA. The CDR3 totals 11 residues. In DNA, the CDR3 is TGCAGCGCGCTGACAGGGGGGGAGCTGTTTTTT. As protein: CSALTGGELFF.

This chain connects TRBV19 to TRBJ1-3; TRBD1 is a possible D gene (6 bases). Trimming took off 8 bases at V and 4 bases at J, with 21 bases between the two ends. The V gene's germline CDR1 is LNHDA and CDR2 SQIVND (reference sequence). This CDR3 has 16 residues. Here the CDR3 reads CASLPRAGAGGNTIYF. The CDR3 DNA sequence: TGTGCCAGTTTACCGAGGGCAGGGGCAGGGGGAAACACCATATATTTT.